The T cell receptor (beta chain) described here comes from a study of cytomegalovirus exposure and HLA in healthy donors. Findings and limits, study-wide: Apart from CMV serostatus, no immune exposure information was available. Among TCR beta chains, those listed as cytomegalovirus-associated numbered some 170. More clonal expansion characterized HLA-associated TCR beta chains than equally common others in a later analysis.

As concerns this clone: Its antigen is as yet unknown.

The PCR had 60 Vbeta and 13 Jbeta primers. Generated by immunoSEQ multiplex PCR, the TCRdb table keeps only in-frame clones and is missing some. This table has about 170,000 clones, approximately 72% appearing once. CDR3 length equals 12 residues. Per the germline V gene, CDR1 is SGHTA and CDR2 is FQGNSA. V lost 6 bases, J lost 9 bases, and 5 bases stayed unmatched. The chain recombines TRBV7-2 with TRBJ2-1; the match to TRBD1 covers 7 bases. Source material: PBMCs. The TCR originated in a man in his forties in good health and CMV-seropositive. Written as DNA, the CDR3 is TGTGCCAGCAGAGCAGGGGGAAGTGAGCAGTTCTTC. Amino acids: CASRAGGSEQFF.